The 20 T cell receptor beta chains below come from one sample, sequenced in a study of PD-L1 blockade in urothelial cancer. Indicated time point: pretreatment peripheral blood. Generated by immunoSEQ multiplex PCR, the TCRdb table keeps only in-frame clones and is missing some. Of about 57,000 clones listed, about four fifths are singletons. The starting material was PBMCs, obtained around atezolizumab (anti-PD-L1) treatment. These receptors were obtained from a man in his 70s with urothelial cancer.

This clone was seen only a few times. The J gene is TRBJ1-1, the V gene TRBV5-1, with 12 positions matching TRBD1. CDR1 is SGHRS, CDR2 YFSETQ, per germline. Trimming removed 1 base from V and 6 bases from J; junction bases left unmatched: 4. The CDR3 runs 15 residues. The CDR3 loop reads CASSLKGQGASEAFF. CDR3 nucleotide sequence: TGCGCCAGCAGCTTGAAGGGACAGGGGGCTTCTGAAGCTTTCTTT.

There are a few counts of this clone. The chain combines TRBV4-2 with TRBJ1-1; a weak D match, TRBD1 (5 bases). Germline V gene data show CDR1 as LGHNA and CDR2 as YNFKEQ. The V and J ends lost 0 bases and 1 base respectively, with 9 bases between them. The CDR3 is 15 residues long. The CDR3 nucleotides are TGTGCCAGCAGCCAAGACGGTACAGGGAACACTGAAGCTTTCTTT. This codes for CASSQDGTGNTEAFF.

J is TRBJ2-2 and V is TRBV6-4, with unresolved D. Germline values: CDR1 MRHNA, CDR2 SNTAGT. The germline V and J ends were trimmed by 6 bases and 1 base, with 3 bases remaining between them. The CDR3 has 12 residues. For the CDR3, the DNA is TGTGCCAGCAGACAGAACACCGGGGAGCTGTTTTTT. Translated, it gives CASRQNTGELFF.

CDR3 bases: TGCAGCGTTGAACCCAGACAGGGGTTATATGGCTACACCTTC. Protein: CSVEPRQGLYGYTF. The rearrangement uses TRBV29-1 and TRBJ1-2, with 8 bases that match TRBD1. Germline lookup yields CDR1 SQVTM and CDR2 ANQGSEA. The CDR3 is 14 amino acids. J gave up 5 bases and V 2 bases, and 7 bases lay outside the gene matches.

The J gene is TRBJ2-7, the V gene TRBV14, with TRBD1 identical over 7 bases. The CDR3 extends over 13 amino acids. Germline V gene sequence: CDR1 SGHDN, CDR2 FVKESK. Trimming at V came to 4 bases and at J to 3 bases, leaving 3 bases not matched to a gene. The CDR3 DNA sequence: TGTGCCAGCAGCCCACAGGGGAACTACGAGCAGTACTTC. As protein: CASSPQGNYEQYF.

This chain uses TRBV9 with TRBJ2-7; 8 positions agree with TRBD1. The CDR3 is 13 residues long. Trimming took 2 bases from V and 3 from J; bases not matched to a gene: 1. In germline, CDR1 is SGDLS, CDR2 YYNGEE. CDR3 protein: CASSVGQDYEQYF. The CDR3 coding sequence is TGTGCCAGCAGCGTGGGACAGGACTACGAGCAGTACTTC.

This clone has more than one count but fewer than ten. This chain connects TRBV5-1 to TRBJ2-7; D might be TRBD2 (6 bases). The CDR3 runs to 16 residues. V gave up 4 bases and J gave up 3 bases, with 20 bases separating them. Germline V CDR1 and CDR2: SGHRS, YFSETQ. CDR3 region: CASSSQAGPALYEQYF. DNA of the CDR3: TGCGCCAGCAGCAGTCAAGCGGGCCCTGCCCTCTACGAGCAGTACTTC.

The chain recombines TRBV12-5 with TRBJ1-5; D gene unclear. CDR3 length: 14 residues. Looked up from germline, CDR1 is LGHNT and CDR2 is FRNRAP. Trimming shortened V by 7 bases and J by 6 bases, and 16 bases separated the two germline ends. The DNA of the CDR3 is TGTGCTAGTGTTCGAGACTTACCCGGTCAGCCCCAGCATTTT. It codes for CASVRDLPGQPQHF.

V gene TRBV19 combines with J gene TRBJ2-7, with 7 bases aligning to TRBD1. CDR1 and CDR2 (germline): LNHDA, SQIVND (reference sequence). V was clipped by 3 bases and J by 2 bases; unmatched bases: 7. The CDR3 has 15 residues. The CDR3 here is CASSMTGKAPYEQYF. DNA for the CDR3: TGTGCCAGTAGTATGACAGGGAAGGCCCCCTACGAGCAGTACTTC.

V gene TRBV6-5 combines with J gene TRBJ1-1; D gene unclear. The V end was cut by 5 bases, the J end by 2 bases, with 6 bases between. Germline lookup yields CDR1 MNHEY and CDR2 SVGAGI. The CDR3 is made up of 12 amino acids. The CDR3 sequence is CASSTVNTEAFF. In DNA, the CDR3 is TGTGCCAGCAGTACGGTTAACACTGAAGCTTTCTTT.

This chain joins TRBV29-1 and TRBJ2-1; D may be TRBD2 (7 bases). There are 14 residues in the CDR3. The V gene's germline CDR1 is SQVTM and CDR2 ANQGSEA. Trimming pared 3 bases from V and 6 bases from J, leaving 15 bases between. The CDR3 DNA follows: TGCAGCGTTGAGGGGGGGGGCTTAACCAATGAGCAGTTCTTC. Encoded protein: CSVEGGGLTNEQFF.

This chain uses TRBV29-1 with TRBJ2-2; D gene ambiguous. The V gene lost 4 bases and the J gene lost 2 bases, with 5 bases spanning the gap. This CDR3 region has 12 residues. The germline gives CDR1 SQVTM, CDR2 ANQGSEA. Here the CDR3 reads CSVGGNTGELFF. CDR3 coding DNA: TGCAGCGTTGGCGGAAACACCGGGGAGCTGTTTTTT.

The chain couples TRBV7-2 to TRBJ2-7; a possible D gene is TRBD2 (7 bases). Germline V CDR1 and CDR2: SGHTA, FQGNSA. The CDR3 length is 13 residues. Trimming removed 10 bases from V and 6 bases from J, with 19 bases in between. The CDR3 DNA reads TGTGCCACCCGGTTGAGGGGGGAGGGCGAGCAGTACTTC. This gives the protein CATRLRGEGEQYF.

The V call is TRBV11-2, the J call TRBJ2-3; possibly TRBD1 for D (5 bases). Deletions cut 8 bases from V and 3 bases from J, with 9 bases between. Germline loops: CDR1 SGHAT, CDR2 FQNNGV. This CDR3 contains 12 residues. DNA for the CDR3: TGTGCCAGCCGTAGGGGAACAGATACGCAGTATTTT. It is translated as CASRRGTDTQYF.

The chain employs TRBV19 and TRBJ1-5; 7 bases agree with TRBD1. CDR1 and CDR2 from the germline V gene are LNHDA and SQIVND (reference sequence). There are 14 residues in the CDR3. V trimming: 4 bases; J trimming: 7 bases; junction bases outside the gene matches: 7. CDR3 DNA sequence: TGTGCCAGTAGTACCTCAGGGGGTGGACAGCCCCAGCATTTT. Translated, it gives CASSTSGGGQPQHF. Full variable domain (outside the CDR3, taken from reference TRBV19 and TRBJ1-5): DGGITQSPKYLFRKEGQNVTLSCEQNLNHDAMYWYRQDPGQGLRLIYYSQIVNDFQKGDIAEGYSVSREKKESFPLTVTSAQKNPTAFYLCASSTSGGGQPQHFGDGTRLSIL.

This clone was recorded only once. This sequence joins TRBV6-6 and TRBJ2-7; 7 bases fit TRBD2. The germline V gene encodes CDR1 MNHNY and CDR2 SVGAGI (reference sequence). Trimming removed 6 bases from V and 1 base from J; junction bases left unmatched: 9. This CDR3 is 15 amino acids long. CDR3 nucleotide sequence: TGTGCCAGCAGCCCCACCGGGGGAGGGTCCTACGAGCAGTACTTC. It codes for CASSPTGGGSYEQYF.

V and J are TRBV11-3 and TRBJ2-7; D possibly corresponds to TRBD1 (5 bases). Germline CDR1 and CDR2: SGHNT and YENEEA. V shed 0 bases and J shed 3 bases, with 15 bases lying between them. The CDR3 has 16 amino acids. CDR3 loop: CASSLDYRQGFYEQYF. The DNA of the CDR3 is TGTGCCAGCAGCTTAGATTATAGGCAGGGCTTCTACGAGCAGTACTTC.

The chain couples TRBV5-1 to TRBJ2-5, with 9 bases that match TRBD1. V gave up 6 bases and J gave up 2 bases; unmatched junction bases: 8. There are 15 residues in the CDR3. Germline-derived CDR1 and CDR2 are SGHRS and YFSETQ. CDR3 sequence (DNA): TGCGCCAGCACTCCGGGACAGGGTGGTCAAGAGACCCAGTACTTC. Translation: CASTPGQGGQETQYF. Full variable domain (outside the CDR3, taken from reference TRBV5-1 and TRBJ2-5): KAGVTQTPRYLIKTRGQQVTLSCSPISGHRSVSWYQQTPGQGLQFLFEYFSETQRNKGNFPGRFSGRQFSNSRSEMNVSTLELGDSALYLCASTPGQGGQETQYFGPGTRLLVL.

This rearrangement joins TRBV27 to TRBJ2-7; the match to TRBD1 covers 8 bases. Germline CDR1 and CDR2: MNHEY and SMNVEV (reference sequence). V lost 4 bases and J lost 3; bases outside the gene matches: 5. This CDR3 is built from 14 residues. Here the CDR3 DNA reads TGTGCCAGCAGTTCCTCGGACAGGGACTACGAGCAGTACTTC. Translating it yields CASSSSDRDYEQYF.

In DNA form, the CDR3 reads TGTGCCAGCACCCCAGGGACAGAGATTACCTACGAGCAGTACTTC. Protein sequence: CASTPGTEITYEQYF. The chain links TRBV7-9 to TRBJ2-7; 7 bases fit TRBD1. J lost 2 bases, V lost 7 bases, and 11 bases had no gene match. The germline V gene encodes CDR1 SEHNR and CDR2 FQNEAQ (reference sequence). The CDR3 is 15 residues long.